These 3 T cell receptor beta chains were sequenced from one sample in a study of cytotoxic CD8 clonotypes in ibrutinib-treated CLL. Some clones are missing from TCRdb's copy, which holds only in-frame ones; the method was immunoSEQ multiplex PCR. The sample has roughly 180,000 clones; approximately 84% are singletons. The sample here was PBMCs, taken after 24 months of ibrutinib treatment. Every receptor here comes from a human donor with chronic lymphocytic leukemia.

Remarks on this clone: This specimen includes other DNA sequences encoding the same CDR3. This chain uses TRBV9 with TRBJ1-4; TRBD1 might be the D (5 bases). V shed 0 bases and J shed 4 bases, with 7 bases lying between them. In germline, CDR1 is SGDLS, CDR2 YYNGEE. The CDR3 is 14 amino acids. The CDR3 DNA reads TGTGCCAGCAGCGTAGGGCAGGGTAATGAAAAACTGTTTTTT. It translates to CASSVGQGNEKLFF. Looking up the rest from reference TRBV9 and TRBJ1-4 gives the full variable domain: DSGVTQTPKHLITATGQRVTLRCSPRSGDLSVYWYQQSLDQGLQFLIQYYNGEERAKGNILERFSAQQFPDLHSELNLSSLELGDSALYFCASSVGQGNEKLFFGSGTQLSVL.

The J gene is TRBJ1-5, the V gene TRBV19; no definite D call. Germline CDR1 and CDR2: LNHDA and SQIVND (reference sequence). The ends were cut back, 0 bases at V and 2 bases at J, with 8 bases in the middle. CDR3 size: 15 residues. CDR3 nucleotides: TGTGCCAGTAGTATAGAGATACAACGCAATCAGCCCCAGCATTTT. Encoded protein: CASSIEIQRNQPQHF.

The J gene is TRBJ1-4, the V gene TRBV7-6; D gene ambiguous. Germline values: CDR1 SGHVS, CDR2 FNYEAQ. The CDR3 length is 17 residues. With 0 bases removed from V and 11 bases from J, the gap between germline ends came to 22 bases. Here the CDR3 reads CASSLARSEALSAKLFF. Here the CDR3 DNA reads TGTGCCAGCAGCTTAGCCCGAAGCGAAGCCCTAAGCGCCAAACTGTTTTTT.